This T cell receptor (beta chain) was found in a study of brain metastases from non-small cell lung cancer. TCRdb's copy holds only in-frame clones and misses some; the assay was immunoSEQ multiplex PCR. Among 13,000 to 15,000 clones, about 83% were seen once, and the ten largest hold roughly 7.5%. V was cut by 4 bases and J by 0 bases, with 2 bases left in between. CDR3 length: 12 residues. The V gene's germline CDR1 is SGDLS and CDR2 YYNGEE. Specimen: primary lung tumor tissue. This TCR derives from a donor at least 40 years old with non-small cell lung cancer. The chain recombines TRBV9 with TRBJ2-1; no reliable D call. This CDR3 reads CASSPSYNEQFF. The CDR3 bases are TGTGCCAGCAGCCCCTCCTACAATGAGCAGTTCTTC.